These 32 T cell receptor beta chains share one sample of origin, sequenced in a study of cytomegalovirus exposure and HLA in healthy donors. In the PCR, 60 Vbeta and 13 Jbeta primers were used. Sequencing was performed with immunoSEQ multiplex PCR; in TCRdb, only in-frame clones are kept and a portion is missing. The repertoire holds 70,000 to 85,000 clones, under 70% seen once, with 5% to 6% in the top ten. Sequenced sample: PBMCs. The receptors derive from a man between 25 and 39 years old in good health and CMV-seropositive.

The chain employs TRBV29-1 and TRBJ2-3; the match to TRBD1 covers 11 bases. Germline CDR1 reads SQVTM; CDR2 reads ANQGSEA. This CDR3 is 14 amino acids long. The V and J ends lost 5 bases and 1 base, in that order; junction bases with no gene match: 2. CDR3 DNA sequence: TGCAGCGTTCTGGACAGGGGGCGCACAGATACGCAGTATTTT. This codes for CSVLDRGRTDTQYF.

The V call is TRBV29-1, the J call TRBJ1-1; D is perhaps TRBD1 (6 bases). Trimming cost V 6 bases and J 1 base, with 18 bases left between them. The CDR3 runs 15 residues. CDR1 is SQVTM and CDR2 is ANQGSEA in the germline V gene. This CDR3 is CSVQMWGTTNTEAFF. The CDR3 nucleotides are TGCAGCGTCCAAATGTGGGGGACAACGAACACTGAAGCTTTCTTT.

The gene calls are TRBV7-3 and TRBJ1-1; maybe TRBD1 (5 bases). Germline V gives CDR1 SGHTA, CDR2 FQGTGA. V lost 5 bases and J 2 bases, leaving 9 bases between the germline ends. The CDR3 length is 13 residues. CDR3 nucleotide sequence: TGTGCCAGCAGCGCCCAGGGCAACACTGAAGCTTTCTTT. It translates to CASSAQGNTEAFF.

The J gene is TRBJ1-4, the V gene TRBV6-5; D is unclear. The CDR3 is 15 amino acids. CDR1 and CDR2 (germline): MNHEY, SVGAGI. The germline V and J ends were trimmed by 0 bases and 0 bases, with 5 bases remaining between them. The CDR3 nucleotides read TGTGCCAGCAGTTACTCGGCATCAACTAATGAAAAACTGTTTTTT. Protein product: CASSYSASTNEKLFF.

The rearrangement links TRBV4-2 to TRBJ2-5; TRBD1 is a possible D gene (6 bases). V was clipped by 1 base and J by 4 bases, with 19 bases between them. The CDR3 has 17 residues. Germline V gene data show CDR1 as LGHNA and CDR2 as YNFKEQ. DNA for the CDR3: TGTGCCAGCAGCCAAGGGATTGGGCAGGGGTCTGCAGAGACCCAGTACTTC. It translates to CASSQGIGQGSAETQYF.

Note on this clone: Other DNA sequences within the sample encode an identical CDR3. The chain joins TRBV7-9 to TRBJ2-7; D gene uncertain. Trimming took 3 bases from V and 2 from J, leaving 8 bases between them. CDR1 is SEHNR, CDR2 FQNEAQ, per germline (reference sequence). There are 13 residues in the CDR3. The CDR3 sequence: CASSLAGTYEQYF. The CDR3 DNA sequence: TGTGCCAGCAGCTTGGCAGGAACCTACGAGCAGTACTTC.

This chain links TRBV11-3 with TRBJ2-7, with 11 bases matching TRBD1. Unmatched junction bases numbered 4, after V lost 5 bases and J lost 4 bases. This CDR3 is built from 14 residues. Looked up from germline, CDR1 is SGHNT and CDR2 is YENEEA. As DNA, the CDR3 is TGTGCCAGCAGCAACCGGGACAGGGGGTACGAGCAGTACTTC. Protein: CASSNRDRGYEQYF.

This chain connects TRBV2 to TRBJ2-7; D not resolved. Germline CDR1 SNHLY, CDR2 FYNNEI. The germline V and J ends were trimmed by 6 bases and 6 bases, with 12 bases remaining between them. The CDR3 extends over 12 amino acids. CDR3: CASSVLVLEQYF. In DNA form, the CDR3 reads TGTGCCAGCAGCGTTCTAGTGCTCGAGCAGTACTTC.

The chain is built from TRBV6-1 and TRBJ2-7; D possibly corresponds to TRBD1 (5 bases). The CDR3 spans 14 residues. The germline V gene has CDR1 MNHNS and CDR2 SASEGT. Trimming stripped 7 bases from V and 3 bases from J, with 16 bases between. The DNA for the CDR3 is TGTGCCAGCACCACTTTTAGGGGCAGCTACGAGCAGTACTTC. This codes for CASTTFRGSYEQYF.

The chain joins TRBV2 to TRBJ1-2; D unresolved. From germline, CDR1 is SNHLY and CDR2 FYNNEI. V was clipped by 4 bases and J by 5 bases, with 14 bases between them. The CDR3 totals 14 residues. The CDR3 loop is CASSAQQDTYGYTF. CDR3 DNA: TGTGCCAGCAGTGCCCAGCAGGATACTTATGGCTACACCTTC. The full variable domain, rest sourced from reference TRBV2 and TRBJ1-2, is EPEVTQTPSHQVTQMGQEVILRCVPISNHLYFYWYRQILGQKVEFLVSFYNNEISEKSEIFDDQFSVERPDGSNFTLKIRSTKLEDSAMYFCASSAQQDTYGYTFGSGTRLTVV.

The J gene is TRBJ2-2, the V gene TRBV4-1, with 9 bases matching TRBD2. Germline V gives CDR1 MGHRA, CDR2 YSYEKL. The CDR3 has 18 residues. The V gene end was trimmed by 1 base and the J gene end by 6 bases; junction bases not matched to a gene: 12. For the CDR3, the DNA is TGCGCCAGCAGCCAAGTTCCCGCAGCGGGAGGTGAGGCCGGGGAGCTGTTTTTT. Amino acids: CASSQVPAAGGEAGELFF.

The chain employs TRBV5-5 and TRBJ1-3; D remains ambiguous. This CDR3 is 15 amino acids long. The V and J ends lost 0 bases and 2 bases respectively, with 9 bases between them. Germline assignment: CDR1 SGHKS and CDR2 YYEKEE (reference sequence). CDR3 sequence reads: CASSLGLGAGNTIYF. The CDR3 DNA reads as TGTGCCAGCAGCTTGGGTCTTGGAGCTGGAAACACCATATATTTT.

This clone is deemed medium-sized. The V gene is TRBV2, the J gene TRBJ1-2, with unresolved D. The V and J ends lost 7 bases and 1 base respectively, with 16 bases between them. The CDR3 loop spans 15 amino acids. Germline assignment: CDR1 SNHLY and CDR2 FYNNEI. In DNA, the CDR3 is TGTGCCAGCACCTACCCCGACACACATAACTATGGCTACACCTTC. Translating it yields CASTYPDTHNYGYTF.

CDR3 DNA: TGTGCCATCAGTGAGTCCGGTCCCTACACCGGGGAGCTGTTTTTT. It is translated as CAISESGPYTGELFF. The rearrangement uses TRBV10-3 and TRBJ2-2; no reliable D call. The CDR3 totals 15 residues. Germline V CDR1 and CDR2: ENHRY, SYGVKD. V was cut by 0 bases and J by 3 bases, with 8 bases left in between.

The chain combines TRBV2 with TRBJ2-5; TRBD2 agrees at 9 bases. Germline CDR1 reads SNHLY; CDR2 reads FYNNEI. The V and J ends lost 5 bases and 3 bases, in that order; junction bases with no gene match: 4. The CDR3 spans 14 residues. The CDR3 spells CASSLLAGKETQYF. Here the CDR3 DNA reads TGTGCCAGCAGTCTCCTAGCGGGAAAAGAGACCCAGTACTTC.

This chain links TRBV19 with TRBJ1-5, with TRBD1 as a possible D gene (6 bases). Germline V gene data show CDR1 as LNHDA and CDR2 as SQIVND (reference sequence). CDR3 length equals 16 residues. Trimming pared 6 bases from V and 5 bases from J, leaving 20 bases between. The CDR3 DNA sequence: TGTGCCAGTAGCGACGCTTATGCAGGGGTTTATCAGCCCCAGCATTTT. Protein sequence: CASSDAYAGVYQPQHF.

V gene TRBV10-2 combines with J gene TRBJ1-5; D is undetermined. The V gene lost 6 bases and the J gene lost 3 bases, with 9 bases spanning the gap. This CDR3 spans 13 amino acids. Germline values: CDR1 WSHSY, CDR2 SAAADI. The CDR3 DNA reads TGCGCCAGCAGGCCAGAATACAATCAGCCCCAGCATTTT. Residues: CASRPEYNQPQHF.

The rearrangement uses TRBV2 and TRBJ1-5; 9 bases are a match to TRBD1. CDR1 is SNHLY, CDR2 FYNNEI, per germline. The V segment lost 5 bases and the J segment 2 bases; nucleotides outside the gene matches: 4. The length of the CDR3 is 15 residues. The CDR3 DNA follows: TGTGCCAGCAGTCCGACAGGGGGAGGCAATCAGCCCCAGCATTTT. As protein: CASSPTGGGNQPQHF.

This clone was observed a few times. This sequence joins TRBV19 and TRBJ1-1; TRBD1 matches 8 bases. Germline loops: CDR1 LNHDA, CDR2 SQIVND (reference sequence). J gave up 0 bases and V 3 bases, and 3 bases lay outside the gene matches. CDR3 length: 15 amino acids. This chain's CDR3 is CASSMTGALNTEAFF. In nucleotides, the CDR3 is TGTGCCAGTAGTATGACAGGGGCGTTGAACACTGAAGCTTTCTTT.

This clone has a handful of counts. The V call is TRBV27, the J call TRBJ1-2; D perhaps matches TRBD1 (5 bases). Germline CDR1 reads MNHEY; CDR2 reads SMNVEV (reference sequence). Trimming took off 7 bases at V and 7 bases at J, with 13 bases between the two ends. This CDR3 has 12 residues. CDR3 in amino acids: CASTTLGGGYTF. CDR3 nucleotides: TGTGCCAGCACGACCCTGGGGGGTGGCTACACCTTC.

V is TRBV5-6 and J is TRBJ2-1; TRBD2 might be the D (5 bases). This CDR3 comprises 16 residues. CDR1 is SGHDT and CDR2 is YYEEEE in the germline V gene. V gave up 4 bases and J gave up 0 bases, with 14 bases separating them. The CDR3 DNA follows: TGTGCCAGCAGCGAGGCGGGCAGCAGCTCCTACAATGAGCAGTTCTTC. Translated: CASSEAGSSSYNEQFF.

Comment on this clone: A read error may produce the germline difference seen at one junction end. The chain combines TRBV7-7 with TRBJ2-2, with D possibly matching TRBD1 (5 bases). This CDR3 comprises 15 residues. The germline V gene encodes CDR1 SSHAT and CDR2 FNYEAQ (reference sequence). The CDR3 sequence: CASSLATGNTGELFF. The CDR3 DNA reads as TGTGCTAGCAGCTTAGCAACAGGGAACACCGGGGAGCTGTTTTTT. Drawing the rest from reference TRBV7-7 and TRBJ2-2, the complete variable domain is GAGVSQSPRYKVTKRGQDVTLRCDPISSHATLYWYQQALGQGPEFLTYFNYEAQPDKSGLPSDRFSAERPEGSISTLTIQRTEQRDSAMYRCASSLATGNTGELFFGEGSRLTVL.

This chain joins TRBV11-3 and TRBJ1-1; tentative D call: TRBD1 (5 bases). The CDR3 sequence is 13 residues long. Germline-derived CDR1 and CDR2 are SGHNT and YENEEA. The V end was cut by 4 bases, the J end by 7 bases, with 13 bases between. The CDR3 DNA is TGTGCCAGCAGCTCGGCTCAGGGTAGTGAAGCTTTCTTT. Translated: CASSSAQGSEAFF. The full variable domain, in which reference TRBV11-3 and TRBJ1-1 provide the parts outside the CDR3, is EAGVVQSPRYKIIEKKQPVAFWCNPISGHNTLYWYLQNLGQGPELLIRYENEEAVDDSQLPKDRFSAERLKGVDSTLKIQPAELGDSAVYLCASSSAQGSEAFFGQGTRLTVV.

The chain couples TRBV6-1 to TRBJ2-3, with 8 bases lining up with TRBD1. The CDR3 is 15 amino acids. V lost 3 bases, J lost 3 bases, and 5 bases stayed unmatched. The germline gives CDR1 MNHNS, CDR2 SASEGT. CDR3 DNA: TGTGCCAGCAGTGACCAAGACAGGGGTACAGATACGCAGTATTTT. It yields the protein CASSDQDRGTDTQYF.

This clone occurred a few times. The V and J genes are TRBV7-9 and TRBJ2-1, with D perhaps TRBD1 (6 bases). With 2 bases removed from V and 3 bases from J, the gap between germline ends came to 14 bases. The CDR3 contains 16 residues. Germline CDR1 is SEHNR and CDR2 is FQNEAQ (reference sequence). The CDR3 reads CASSLIGQRNYNEQFF. The CDR3 region has the DNA TGTGCCAGCAGCTTAATTGGACAGCGCAACTACAATGAGCAGTTCTTC.

The genes are TRBV19 and TRBJ1-6, with TRBD1 matching 7 bases. Losses at the gene ends were 6 bases for V and 3 bases for J; bases not matched to a gene: 5. This CDR3 comprises 15 residues. Germline V CDR1 and CDR2: LNHDA, SQIVND (reference sequence). CDR3 coding DNA: TGTGCCAGTAGGGCAGGGGGGATCTATAATTCACCCCTCCACTTT. The encoded protein is CASRAGGIYNSPLHF. The variable domain in full, completed from reference TRBV19 and TRBJ1-6, reads DGGITQSPKYLFRKEGQNVTLSCEQNLNHDAMYWYRQDPGQGLRLIYYSQIVNDFQKGDIAEGYSVSREKKESFPLTVTSAQKNPTAFYLCASRAGGIYNSPLHFGNGTRLTVT.

The chain joins TRBV13 to TRBJ1-1, with D hard to call. Trimming removed 1 base at V and 4 bases at J, with 4 bases between. The CDR3 contains 12 residues. Germline values: CDR1 PRHDT, CDR2 FYEKMQ (reference sequence). CDR3 amino acids: CASSLVSTEAFF. The CDR3 region has the DNA TGTGCCAGCAGCTTAGTTAGCACTGAAGCTTTCTTT.

The chain is built from TRBV28 and TRBJ2-4, with 9 bases lining up with TRBD1. The germline CDR1 and CDR2 sequences are MDHEN and SYDVKM. Trimming cost V 6 bases and J 2 bases; bases outside gene matches: 8. This CDR3 spans 16 amino acids. The CDR3 bases are TGTGCCAGCAGCCGAACAGGGGGCGCAACCAAAAACATTCAGTACTTC. Translation: CASSRTGGATKNIQYF.

The rearrangement links TRBV10-3 to TRBJ2-3; 8 positions agree with TRBD1. The trim removed 4 bases at V and 4 bases at J, leaving 10 bases unmatched. The CDR3 covers 16 residues. Germline V gene lookup returns CDR1 ENHRY and CDR2 SYGVKD. CDR3 region: CAISAAGGRSSDTQYF. The CDR3 DNA follows: TGTGCCATCAGTGCTGCAGGGGGCCGTAGCTCAGATACGCAGTATTTT.

Only one count was recorded for this clone. The gene calls are TRBV6-5 and TRBJ1-4, with D maybe TRBD1 (6 bases). CDR1 and CDR2 (germline): MNHEY, SVGAGI. V was cut by 6 bases and J by 6 bases, with 8 bases left in between. The CDR3 runs to 12 residues. The CDR3 region has the DNA TGTGCCAGCAGAACAGGGTATGAAAAACTGTTTTTT. Translating it yields CASRTGYEKLFF.

The chain employs TRBV7-3 and TRBJ1-1, with D possibly matching TRBD1 (5 bases). This CDR3 comprises 16 residues. Trimming cost V 2 bases and J 0 bases, with 13 bases left between them. Germline values: CDR1 SGHTA, CDR2 FQGTGA. Here the CDR3 reads CASSLGRRGLNTEAFF. The CDR3 coding sequence is TGTGCCAGCAGCTTAGGCAGAAGGGGTCTGAACACTGAAGCTTTCTTT.

The chain recombines TRBV18 with TRBJ2-5, with D uncertain. The CDR3 sequence is 12 residues long. V was trimmed by 6 bases and J by 4 bases, leaving 9 bases between them. CDR1 and CDR2 from the germline V gene are KGHSH and LQKENI. The CDR3 DNA reads TGTGCCAGCTCCCTTCAGGTAGAGACCCAGTACTTC. This translates into CASSLQVETQYF.